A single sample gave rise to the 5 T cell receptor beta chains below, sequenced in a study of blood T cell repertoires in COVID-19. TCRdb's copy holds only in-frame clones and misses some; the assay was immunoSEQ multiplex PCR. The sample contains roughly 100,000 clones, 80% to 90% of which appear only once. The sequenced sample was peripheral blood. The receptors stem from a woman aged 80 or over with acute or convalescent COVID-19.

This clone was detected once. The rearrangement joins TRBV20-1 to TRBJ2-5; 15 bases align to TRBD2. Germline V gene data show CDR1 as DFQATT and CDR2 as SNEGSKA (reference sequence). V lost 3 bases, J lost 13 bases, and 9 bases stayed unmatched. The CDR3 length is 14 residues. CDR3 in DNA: TGCAGTGCTAGTTCGAGTGGACTAGCGGGGGGGACGTACTTC. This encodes CSASSSGLAGGTYF.

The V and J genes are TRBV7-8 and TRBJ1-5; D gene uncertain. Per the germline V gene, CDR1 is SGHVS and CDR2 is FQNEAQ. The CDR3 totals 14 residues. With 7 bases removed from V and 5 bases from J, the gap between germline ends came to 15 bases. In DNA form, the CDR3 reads TGTGCCAGCACCCTTACGTCCCGGGATCAGCCCCAGCATTTT. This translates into CASTLTSRDQPQHF.

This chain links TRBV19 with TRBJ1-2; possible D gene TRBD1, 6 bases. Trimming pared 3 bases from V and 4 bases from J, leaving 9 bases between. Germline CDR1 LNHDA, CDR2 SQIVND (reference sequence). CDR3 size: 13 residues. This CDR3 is CASSMGASYGYTF. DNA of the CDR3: TGTGCCAGTAGTATGGGGGCGTCCTATGGCTACACCTTC. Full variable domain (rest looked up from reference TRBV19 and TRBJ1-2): DGGITQSPKYLFRKEGQNVTLSCEQNLNHDAMYWYRQDPGQGLRLIYYSQIVNDFQKGDIAEGYSVSREKKESFPLTVTSAQKNPTAFYLCASSMGASYGYTFGSGTRLTVV.

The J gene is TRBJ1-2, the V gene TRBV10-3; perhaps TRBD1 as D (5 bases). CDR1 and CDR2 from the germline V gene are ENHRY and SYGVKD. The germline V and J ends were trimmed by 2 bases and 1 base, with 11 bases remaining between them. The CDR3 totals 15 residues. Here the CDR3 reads CAISEGAENNYGYTF. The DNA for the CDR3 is TGTGCCATCAGTGAGGGGGCAGAAAATAACTATGGCTACACCTTC.

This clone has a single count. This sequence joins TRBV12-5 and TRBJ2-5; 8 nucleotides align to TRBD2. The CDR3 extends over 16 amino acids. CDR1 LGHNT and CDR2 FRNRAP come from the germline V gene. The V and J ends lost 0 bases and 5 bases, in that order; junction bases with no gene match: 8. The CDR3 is CASGLVIGGEGETQYF. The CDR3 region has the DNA TGTGCTAGTGGTTTGGTAATCGGGGGGGAAGGGGAGACCCAGTACTTC.